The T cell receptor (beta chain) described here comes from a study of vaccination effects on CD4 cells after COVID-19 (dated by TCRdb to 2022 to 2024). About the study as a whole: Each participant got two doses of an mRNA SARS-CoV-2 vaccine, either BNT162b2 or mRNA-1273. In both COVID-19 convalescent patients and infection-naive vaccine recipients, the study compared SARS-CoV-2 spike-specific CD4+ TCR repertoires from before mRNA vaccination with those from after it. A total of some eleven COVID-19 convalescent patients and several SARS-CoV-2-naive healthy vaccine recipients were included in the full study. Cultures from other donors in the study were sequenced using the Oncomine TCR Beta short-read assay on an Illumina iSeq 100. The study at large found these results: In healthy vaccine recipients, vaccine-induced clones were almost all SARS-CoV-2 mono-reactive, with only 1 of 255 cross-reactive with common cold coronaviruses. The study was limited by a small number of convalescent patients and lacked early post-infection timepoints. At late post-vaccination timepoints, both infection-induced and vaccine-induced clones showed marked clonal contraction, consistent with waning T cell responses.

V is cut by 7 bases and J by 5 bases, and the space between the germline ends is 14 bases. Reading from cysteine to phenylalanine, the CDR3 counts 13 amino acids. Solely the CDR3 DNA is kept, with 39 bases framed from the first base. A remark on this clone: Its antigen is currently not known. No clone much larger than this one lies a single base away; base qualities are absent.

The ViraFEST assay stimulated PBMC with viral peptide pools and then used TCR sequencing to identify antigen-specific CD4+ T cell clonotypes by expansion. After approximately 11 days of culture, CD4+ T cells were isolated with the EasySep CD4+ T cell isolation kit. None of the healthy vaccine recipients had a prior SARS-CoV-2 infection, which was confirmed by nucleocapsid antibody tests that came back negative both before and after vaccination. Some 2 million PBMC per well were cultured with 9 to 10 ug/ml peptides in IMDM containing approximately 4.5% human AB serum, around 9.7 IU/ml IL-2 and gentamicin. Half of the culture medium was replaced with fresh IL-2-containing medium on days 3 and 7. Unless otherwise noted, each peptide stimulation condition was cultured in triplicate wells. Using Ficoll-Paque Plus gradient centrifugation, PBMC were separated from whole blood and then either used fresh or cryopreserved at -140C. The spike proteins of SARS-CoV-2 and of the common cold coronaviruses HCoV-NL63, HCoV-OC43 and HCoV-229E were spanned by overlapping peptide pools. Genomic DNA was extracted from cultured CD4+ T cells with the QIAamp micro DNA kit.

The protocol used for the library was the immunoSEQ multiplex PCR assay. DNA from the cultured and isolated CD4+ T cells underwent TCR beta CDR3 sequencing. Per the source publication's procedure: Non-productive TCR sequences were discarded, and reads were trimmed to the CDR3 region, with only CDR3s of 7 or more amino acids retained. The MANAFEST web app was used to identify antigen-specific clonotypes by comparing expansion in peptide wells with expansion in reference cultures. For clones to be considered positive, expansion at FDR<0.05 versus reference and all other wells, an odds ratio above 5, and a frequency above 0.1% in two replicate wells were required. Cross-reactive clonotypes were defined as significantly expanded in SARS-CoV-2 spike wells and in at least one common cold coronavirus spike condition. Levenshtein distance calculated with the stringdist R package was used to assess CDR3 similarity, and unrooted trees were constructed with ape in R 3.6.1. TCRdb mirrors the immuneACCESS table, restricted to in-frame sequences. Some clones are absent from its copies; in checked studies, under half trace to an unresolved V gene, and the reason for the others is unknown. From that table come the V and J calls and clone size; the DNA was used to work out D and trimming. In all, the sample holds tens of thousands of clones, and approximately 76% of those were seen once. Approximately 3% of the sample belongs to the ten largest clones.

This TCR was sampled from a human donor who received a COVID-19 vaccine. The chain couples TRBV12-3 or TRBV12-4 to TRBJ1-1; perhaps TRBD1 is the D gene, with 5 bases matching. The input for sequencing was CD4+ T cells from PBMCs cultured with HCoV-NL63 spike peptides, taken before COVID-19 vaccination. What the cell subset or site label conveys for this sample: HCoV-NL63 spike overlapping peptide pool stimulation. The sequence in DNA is TGTGCCAGCACCCTAATCGGGGGTACTGAAGCTTTCTTT. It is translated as CASTLIGGTEAFF.